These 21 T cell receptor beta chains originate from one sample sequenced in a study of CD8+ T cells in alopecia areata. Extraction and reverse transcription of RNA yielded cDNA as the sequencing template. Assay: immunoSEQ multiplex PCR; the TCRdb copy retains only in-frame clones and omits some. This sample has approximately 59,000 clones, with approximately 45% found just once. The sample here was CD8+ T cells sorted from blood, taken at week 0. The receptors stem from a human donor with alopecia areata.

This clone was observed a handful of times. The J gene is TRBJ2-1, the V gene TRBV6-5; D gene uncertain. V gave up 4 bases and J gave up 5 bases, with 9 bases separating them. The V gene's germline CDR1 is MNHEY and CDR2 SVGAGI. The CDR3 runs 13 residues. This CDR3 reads CASSSLADNEQFF. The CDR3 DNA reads TGTGCCAGCAGTTCCCTGGCGGACAATGAGCAGTTCTTC.

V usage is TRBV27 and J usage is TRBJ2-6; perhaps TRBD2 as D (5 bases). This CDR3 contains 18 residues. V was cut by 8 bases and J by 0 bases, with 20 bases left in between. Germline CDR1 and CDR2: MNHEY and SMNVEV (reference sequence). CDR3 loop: CASGLAYRVTSGANVLTF. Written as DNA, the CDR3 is TGTGCCAGCGGACTTGCGTACAGAGTCACCTCTGGGGCCAACGTCCTGACTTTC. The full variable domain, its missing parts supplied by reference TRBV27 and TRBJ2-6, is EAQVTQNPRYLITVTGKKLTVTCSQNMNHEYMSWYRQDPGLGLRQIYYSMNVEVTDKGDVPEGYKVSRKEKRNFPLILESPSPNQTSLYFCASGLAYRVTSGANVLTFGAGSRLTVL.

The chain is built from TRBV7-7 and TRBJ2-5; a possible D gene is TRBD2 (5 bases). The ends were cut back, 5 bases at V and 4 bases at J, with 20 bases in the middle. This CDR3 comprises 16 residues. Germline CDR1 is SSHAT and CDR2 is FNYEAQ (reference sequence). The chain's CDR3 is CASSPSSAGRRETQYF. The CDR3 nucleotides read TGTGCCAGCAGCCCTTCGTCCGCTGGGAGACGAGAGACCCAGTACTTC.

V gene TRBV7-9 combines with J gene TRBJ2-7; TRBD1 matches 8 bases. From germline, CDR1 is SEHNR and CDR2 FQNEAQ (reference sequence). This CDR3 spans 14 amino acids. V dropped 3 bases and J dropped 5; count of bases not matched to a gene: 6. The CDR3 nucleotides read TGTGCCAGCAGCTTCGGACAGGGAAGGGACGAGCAGTACTTC. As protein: CASSFGQGRDEQYF.

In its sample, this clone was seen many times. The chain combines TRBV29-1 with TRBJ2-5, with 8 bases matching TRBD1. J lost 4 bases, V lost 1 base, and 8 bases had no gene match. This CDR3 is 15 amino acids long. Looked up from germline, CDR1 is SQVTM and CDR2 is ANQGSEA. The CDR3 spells CSVEGGRGRGETQYF. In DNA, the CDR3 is TGCAGCGTTGAAGGGGGCAGGGGGCGCGGAGAGACCCAGTACTTC.

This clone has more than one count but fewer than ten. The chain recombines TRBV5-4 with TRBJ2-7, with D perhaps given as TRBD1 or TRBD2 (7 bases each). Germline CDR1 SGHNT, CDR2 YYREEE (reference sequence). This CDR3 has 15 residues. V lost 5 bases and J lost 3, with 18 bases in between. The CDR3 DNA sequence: TGTGCCAGCAGGAGGAGCGGGACAGAAAACTACGAGCAGTACTTC. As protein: CASRRSGTENYEQYF.

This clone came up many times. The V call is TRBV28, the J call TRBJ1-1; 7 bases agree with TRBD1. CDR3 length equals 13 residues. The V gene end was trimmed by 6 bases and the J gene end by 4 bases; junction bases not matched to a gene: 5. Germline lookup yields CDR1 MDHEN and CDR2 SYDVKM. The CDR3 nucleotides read TGTGCCAGCAGCCCCTCAGGGGGCACTGAAGCTTTCTTT. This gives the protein CASSPSGGTEAFF.

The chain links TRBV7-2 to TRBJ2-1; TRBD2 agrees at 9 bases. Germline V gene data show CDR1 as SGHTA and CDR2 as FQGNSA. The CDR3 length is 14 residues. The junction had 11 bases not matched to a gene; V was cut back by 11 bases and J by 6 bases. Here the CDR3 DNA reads TGTGCCCGGTTGGTAGCGGGAGCAGGCAATGAGCAGTTCTTC. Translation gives CARLVAGAGNEQFF.

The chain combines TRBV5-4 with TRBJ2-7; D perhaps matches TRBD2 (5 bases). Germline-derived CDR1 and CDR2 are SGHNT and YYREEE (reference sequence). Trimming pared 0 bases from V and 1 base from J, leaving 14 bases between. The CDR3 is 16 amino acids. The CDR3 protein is CASSLDWRTGSYEQYF. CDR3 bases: TGTGCCAGCAGCTTGGACTGGAGGACCGGGTCCTACGAGCAGTACTTC.

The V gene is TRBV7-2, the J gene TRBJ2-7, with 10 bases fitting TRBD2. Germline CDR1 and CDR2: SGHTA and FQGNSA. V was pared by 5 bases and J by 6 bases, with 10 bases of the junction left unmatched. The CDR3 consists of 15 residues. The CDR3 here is CASSPQAGGPLEQYF. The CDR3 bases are TGTGCCAGCAGCCCTCAAGCGGGAGGGCCTCTCGAGCAGTACTTC.

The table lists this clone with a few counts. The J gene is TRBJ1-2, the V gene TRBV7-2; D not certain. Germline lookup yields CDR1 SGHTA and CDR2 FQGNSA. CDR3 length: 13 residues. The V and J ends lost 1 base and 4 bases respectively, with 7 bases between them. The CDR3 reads CASSLGYSYGYTF. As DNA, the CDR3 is TGTGCCAGCAGCTTAGGTTACAGCTATGGCTACACCTTC.

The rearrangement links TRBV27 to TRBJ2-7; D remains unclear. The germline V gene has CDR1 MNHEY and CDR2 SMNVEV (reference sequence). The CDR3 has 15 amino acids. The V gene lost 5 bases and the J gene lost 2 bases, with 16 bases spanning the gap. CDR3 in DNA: TGTGCCAGCAGTGCCCCTACAAGAAAACCCTACGAGCAGTACTTC. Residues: CASSAPTRKPYEQYF.

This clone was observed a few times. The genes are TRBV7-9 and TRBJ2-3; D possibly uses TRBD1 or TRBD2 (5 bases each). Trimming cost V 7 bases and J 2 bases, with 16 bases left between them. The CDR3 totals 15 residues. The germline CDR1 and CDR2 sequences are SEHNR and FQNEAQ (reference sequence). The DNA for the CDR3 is TGTGCCAGCAAGGGTGCTAGAGGGGTCACAGATACGCAGTATTTT. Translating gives CASKGARGVTDTQYF.

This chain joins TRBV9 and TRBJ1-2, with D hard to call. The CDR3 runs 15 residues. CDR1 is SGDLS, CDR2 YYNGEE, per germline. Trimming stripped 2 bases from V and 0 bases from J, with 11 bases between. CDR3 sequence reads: CASSVRHSPNYGYTF. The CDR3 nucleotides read TGTGCCAGCAGCGTTAGACACTCACCTAACTATGGCTACACCTTC.

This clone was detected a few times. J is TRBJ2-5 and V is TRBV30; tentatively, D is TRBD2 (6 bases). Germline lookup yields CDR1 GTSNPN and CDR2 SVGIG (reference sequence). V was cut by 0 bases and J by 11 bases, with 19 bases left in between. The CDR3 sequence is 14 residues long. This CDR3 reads CAWSVMGAGREQYF. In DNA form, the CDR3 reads TGTGCCTGGAGTGTGATGGGCGCGGGAAGGGAGCAGTACTTC.

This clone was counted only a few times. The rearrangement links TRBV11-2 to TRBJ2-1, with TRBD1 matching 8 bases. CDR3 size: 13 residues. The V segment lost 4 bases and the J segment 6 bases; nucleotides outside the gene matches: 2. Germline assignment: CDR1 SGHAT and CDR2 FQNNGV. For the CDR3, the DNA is TGTGCCAGCAGCTGGACAGGGACCAATGAGCAGTTCTTC. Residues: CASSWTGTNEQFF.

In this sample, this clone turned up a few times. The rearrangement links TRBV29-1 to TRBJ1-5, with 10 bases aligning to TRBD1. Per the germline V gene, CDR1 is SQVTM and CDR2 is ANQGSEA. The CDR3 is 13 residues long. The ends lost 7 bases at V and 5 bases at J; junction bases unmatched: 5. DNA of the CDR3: TGCAGCGCCACCGGGACAGGGGATCAGCCCCAGCATTTT. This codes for CSATGTGDQPQHF. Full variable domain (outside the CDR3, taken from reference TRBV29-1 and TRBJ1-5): SAVISQKPSRDICQRGTSLTIQCQVDSQVTMMFWYRQQPGQSLTLIATANQGSEATYESGFVIDKFPISRPNLTFSTLTVSNMSPEDSSIYLCSATGTGDQPQHFGDGTRLSIL.

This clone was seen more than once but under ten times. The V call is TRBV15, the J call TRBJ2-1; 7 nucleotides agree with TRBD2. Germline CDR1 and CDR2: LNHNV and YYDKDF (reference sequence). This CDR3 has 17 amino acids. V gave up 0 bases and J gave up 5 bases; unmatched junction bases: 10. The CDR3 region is CATSRDLRERAHNEQFF. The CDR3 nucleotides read TGTGCCACCAGCAGAGATTTGCGGGAGAGGGCCCACAATGAGCAGTTCTTC.

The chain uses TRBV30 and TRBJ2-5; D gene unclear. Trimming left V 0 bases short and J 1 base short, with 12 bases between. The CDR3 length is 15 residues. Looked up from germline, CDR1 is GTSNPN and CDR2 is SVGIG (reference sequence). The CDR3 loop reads CAWSVFPKTQETQYF. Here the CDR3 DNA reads TGTGCCTGGAGTGTTTTCCCAAAAACCCAAGAGACCCAGTACTTC.

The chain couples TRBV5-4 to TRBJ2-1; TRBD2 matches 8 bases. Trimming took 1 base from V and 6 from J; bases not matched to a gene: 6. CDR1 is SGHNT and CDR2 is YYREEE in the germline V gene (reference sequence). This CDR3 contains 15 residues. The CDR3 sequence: CASSLSTSGVNEQFF. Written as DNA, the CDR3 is TGTGCCAGCAGCTTGAGCACTAGCGGTGTCAATGAGCAGTTCTTC.

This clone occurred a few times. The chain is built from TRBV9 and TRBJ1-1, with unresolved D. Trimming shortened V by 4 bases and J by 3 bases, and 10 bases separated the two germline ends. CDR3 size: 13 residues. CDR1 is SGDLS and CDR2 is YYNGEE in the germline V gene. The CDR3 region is CASSPSGYTEAFF. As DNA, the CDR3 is TGTGCCAGCAGCCCCTCGGGGTACACTGAAGCTTTCTTT.